This T cell receptor (beta chain) was documented in a study of T cells after yellow fever vaccination. In the study overall: Fractions containing few cells were prepared with SMART-Seq v4 Ultra Low Input.

The CDR3 has 18 residues. Germline trimming cut 5 bases from V and 9 bases from J; bases unmatched to any gene: 19. In germline, CDR1 is SGHTA, CDR2 FQGTGA. This clonotype has only a few counts. Its antigen is unidentified. Points from the study as a whole: Abundant clonotypes from the bulk population could have been carried over as contaminants into FACS-sorted repertoires. Clones from primary vaccination mostly reappeared after the booster (96% CD4, about 85% CD8).

TCRdb analysed the 5' RACE reads with MiXCR anew, one entry per CDR3 protein. Here the sample spans roughly 340,000 distinct CDR3 sequences, roughly 4.3% being singletons. The sequencing used PBMCs, collected 5 days after the yellow fever booster vaccination. This receptor was obtained from a young man who received the YFV17D yellow fever vaccine. The chain joins TRBV7-3 to TRBJ2-1; 10 nucleotides match TRBD2. The CDR3 reads CASSKTPSGGPAFVEQFF. CDR3 coding DNA: TGTGCCAGCAGCAAAACCCCTAGCGGGGGCCCCGCGTTCGTTGAGCAGTTCTTC.